The rows below give T cell receptor beta chains drawn from one sample of a study of Ad26.COV2.S vaccination and SARS-CoV-2 variants. Only in-frame clones appear in the TCRdb table, and some are missing; sequencing was by immunoSEQ multiplex PCR. The table has 450,000 to 550,000 clones, about 88% seen once. The sample here was peripheral blood, taken in a trial of Ad26.COV2.S vaccine versus placebo. The source is a person between 18 and 60 years old who received the Ad26.COV2.S COVID-19 vaccine or a placebo. Both conserved end residues are part of each CDR3. A D gene is named only where the DNA matches it firmly. Rows give clone size only sometimes, using once, few, many, or a class for an expanded clone.

j_gene | abundance | v_gene | d_gene | CDR3nt | CDR3aa
TRBJ1-1 | few | TRBV13 | . | TGTGCCAGCAGCTATAGACCTATTGACAGGAACACTGAAGCTTTCTTT | CASSYRPIDRNTEAFF
TRBJ2-7 | . | TRBV27 | . | TGTGCCAGCAGCTTAGGGGCCAGCTCCTACGAGCAGTACTTC | CASSLGASSYEQYF
TRBJ2-5 | . | TRBV27 | TRBD2 | TGTGCCAGCAGTTCCTCCCCCCTAGCGGGAGGGCCGGTAGAGACCCAGTACTTC | CASSSSPLAGGPVETQYF
TRBJ2-4 | . | TRBV5-4 | . | TGTGCCAGCAGCCCCGGGGACACACTAGCCAAAAACATTCAGTACTTC | CASSPGDTLAKNIQYF
TRBJ2-7 | . | TRBV4-2 | TRBD2 | TGTGCCAGCAGCCAAGACGGAAGCGGGAGGGCAGTCGAGCAGTACTTC | CASSQDGSGRAVEQYF
TRBJ1-1 | . | TRBV29-1 | . | TGCAGCACAAAAGGTCGACTCGGGTTGGACACTGAAGCTTTCTTT | CSTKGRLGLDTEAFF
TRBJ2-7 | . | TRBV14 | TRBD1 | TGTGCCAGCAGCTCGCCGGGACAGGGTTACGAGCAGTACTTC | CASSSPGQGYEQYF
TRBJ2-2 | few | TRBV25-1 | . | TGTGCCAGCAGTGAAGGTCGCGGGGCGGGCACCGGGGAGCTGTTTTTT | CASSEGRGAGTGELFF
TRBJ1-5 | . | TRBV19 | . | TGTGCCAGTAGTATAGTACAGGGTGTTGGTCAGCCCCAGCATTTT | CASSIVQGVGQPQHF
TRBJ2-5 | . | TRBV5-1 | . | TGCGCCAGCAGCCCCCGGGCCCCAAGGGAGACCCAGTACTTC | CASSPRAPRETQYF
TRBJ2-2 | . | TRBV6-1 | . | TGTGCCAGCAGTGATGTGGGTAACGGGGAGCTGTTTTTT | CASSDVGNGELFF
TRBJ1-5 | once | TRBV27 | . | TGTGCCAGCAGTGCCGGGGGTAAAGGTCAGCCCCAGCATTTT | CASSAGGKGQPQHF
TRBJ1-3 | few | TRBV7-9 | TRBD1 | TGTGCCAGCAGCTTACGGGACAGTTCGGACACCATATATTTT | CASSLRDSSDTIYF
TRBJ1-1 | . | TRBV7-9 | . | TGTGCCAGCAGCCTCCAATCGCCCGAAGCTTTCTTT | CASSLQSPEAFF
TRBJ1-3 | few | TRBV7-6 | . | TGTGCCAGCAGCTTAGAAGAATTTACGGGAAACACCATATATTTT | CASSLEEFTGNTIYF
TRBJ2-7 | once | TRBV2 | . | TGTGCCAGCAGGGACCCGGGACAACTTGGGGGCTCCTACGAGCAGTACTTC | CASRDPGQLGGSYEQYF
TRBJ2-3 | once | TRBV9 | . | TGTGCCAGCAGCGTAGGGATGGGTAGCGGAACCGAATGGTATACGCAGTATTTT | CASSVGMGSGTEWYTQYF
TRBJ2-3 | . | TRBV3-1/TRBV3-2 | TRBD1 | TGTGCCAGCAGCCCGGGACAGCCTAGCACAGATACGCAGTATTTT | CASSPGQPSTDTQYF
TRBJ1-2 | . | TRBV7-9 | . | TGTGCCAGCAGCTTATCAGCCCTTTATGGCTACACCTTC | CASSLSALYGYTF
TRBJ1-3 | . | TRBV6-2/TRBV6-3 | TRBD1 | TGTGCCAGCAGTCCCGGGACAGGGACAAACACCATATATTTT | CASSPGTGTNTIYF
TRBJ2-1 | . | TRBV13 | TRBD2 | TGTGCCAGCACGGATGGAAGCGGGAGCGGGAATGAGCAGTTCTTC | CASTDGSGSGNEQFF
TRBJ1-2 | . | TRBV2 | TRBD1 | TGTGCCAGCAGCCAACAGGGACAGGGAGGAGGCTACACCTTC | CASSQQGQGGGYTF
TRBJ1-5 | . | TRBV30 | TRBD1 | TGTGCCTCCGGACAGGTCAATCAGCCCCAGCATTTT | CASGQVNQPQHF
TRBJ1-1 | . | TRBV7-9 | TRBD1 | TGTGCCAGCAGCTTTTCAGGACAGGTATTCAATTTCTTT | CASSFSGQVFNFF
TRBJ1-4 | . | TRBV10-3 | TRBD1 | TGTGCCACCCAGGAACAGGGGGCTAATGAAAAACTGTTTTTT | CATQEQGANEKLFF
TRBJ2-4 | . | TRBV6-5 | TRBD1 | TGTGCCAGCAGTTACAGACAGGGTCGAGGAAACATTCAGTACTTC | CASSYRQGRGNIQYF
TRBJ2-5 | . | TRBV5-8 | . | TGTGCCAGCAGCTTGGGACCTCAAGAGACCCAGTACTTC | CASSLGPQETQYF
TRBJ2-2 | . | TRBV9 | . | TGTGCCAGCAGCGTAGTGGTGGGAGGCACCGGGGAGCTGTTTTTT | CASSVVVGGTGELFF
TRBJ2-6 | once | TRBV7-2 | . | TGTGCCAGCAGCTTAGGCGGCGGGGCCAACGTCCTGACTTTC | CASSLGGGANVLTF